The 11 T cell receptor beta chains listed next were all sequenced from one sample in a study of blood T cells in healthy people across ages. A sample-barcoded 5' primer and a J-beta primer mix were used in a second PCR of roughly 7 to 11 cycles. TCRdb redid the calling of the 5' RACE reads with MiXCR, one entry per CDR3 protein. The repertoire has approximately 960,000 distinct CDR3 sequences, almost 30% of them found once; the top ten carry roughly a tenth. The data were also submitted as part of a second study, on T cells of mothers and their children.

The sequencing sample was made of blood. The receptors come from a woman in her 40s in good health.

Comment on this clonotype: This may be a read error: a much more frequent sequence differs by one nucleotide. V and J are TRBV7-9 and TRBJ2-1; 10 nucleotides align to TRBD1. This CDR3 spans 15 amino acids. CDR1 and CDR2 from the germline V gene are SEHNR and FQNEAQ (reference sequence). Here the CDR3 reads CAGSQDRGVYNEQFF. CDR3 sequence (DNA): TGTGCCGGCAGCCAGGACAGGGGGGTGTACAATGAGCAGTTCTTC.

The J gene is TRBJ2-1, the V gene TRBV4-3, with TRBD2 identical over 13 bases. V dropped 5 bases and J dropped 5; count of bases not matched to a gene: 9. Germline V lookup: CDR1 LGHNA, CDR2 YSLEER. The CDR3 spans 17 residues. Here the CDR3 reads CASSYRLAGGDNNEQFF. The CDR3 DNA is TGCGCCAGCAGCTATAGACTAGCGGGGGGTGATAACAATGAGCAGTTCTTC.

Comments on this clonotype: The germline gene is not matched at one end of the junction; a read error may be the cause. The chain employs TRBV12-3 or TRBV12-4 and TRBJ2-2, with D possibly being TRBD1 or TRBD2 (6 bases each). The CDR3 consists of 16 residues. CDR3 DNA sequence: TGTGCCAGCAGTTTAAACTCAGGGGTGGACACCGGGGGGCTGTTTTTT. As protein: CASSLNSGVDTGGLFF.

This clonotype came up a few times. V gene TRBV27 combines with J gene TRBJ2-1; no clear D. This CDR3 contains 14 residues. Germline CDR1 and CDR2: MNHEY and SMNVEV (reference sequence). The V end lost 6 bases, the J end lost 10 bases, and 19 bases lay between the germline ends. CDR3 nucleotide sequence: TGTGCCAGCAGCAAACAAAGGGCGGTCCCGGAGCAGTTCTTC. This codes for CASSKQRAVPEQFF.

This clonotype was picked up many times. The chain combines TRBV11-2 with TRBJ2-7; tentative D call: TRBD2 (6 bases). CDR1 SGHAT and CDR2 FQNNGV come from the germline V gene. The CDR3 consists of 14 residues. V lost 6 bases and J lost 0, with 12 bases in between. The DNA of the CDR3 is TGTGCCAGCAGTACGGGACTCCCCTCCTACGAGCAGTACTTC. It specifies CASSTGLPSYEQYF.

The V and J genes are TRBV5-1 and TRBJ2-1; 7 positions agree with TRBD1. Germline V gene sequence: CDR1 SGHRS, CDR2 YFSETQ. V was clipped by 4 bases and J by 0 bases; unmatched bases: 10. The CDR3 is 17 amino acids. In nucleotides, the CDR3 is TGCGCCAGCAGCCGAGGGGGCACAGCGAGCTCCTACAATGAGCAGTTCTTC. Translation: CASSRGGTASSYNEQFF.

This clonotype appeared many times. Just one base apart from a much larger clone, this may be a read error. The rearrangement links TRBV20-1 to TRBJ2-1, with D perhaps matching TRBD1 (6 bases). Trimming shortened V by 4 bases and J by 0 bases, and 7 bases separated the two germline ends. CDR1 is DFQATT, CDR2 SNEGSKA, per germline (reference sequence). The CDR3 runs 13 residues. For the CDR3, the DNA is TGCAGTGCTACCAGGGGCTCCTACAATGAGCAGTTCTTC. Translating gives CSATRGSYNEQFF.

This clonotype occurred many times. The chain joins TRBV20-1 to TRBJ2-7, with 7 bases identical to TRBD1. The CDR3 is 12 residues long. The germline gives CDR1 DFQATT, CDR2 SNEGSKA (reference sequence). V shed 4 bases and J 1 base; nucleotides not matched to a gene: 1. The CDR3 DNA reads TGCAGTGCTAACAGGGGTTCCTACGAGCAGTACTTC. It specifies CSANRGSYEQYF.

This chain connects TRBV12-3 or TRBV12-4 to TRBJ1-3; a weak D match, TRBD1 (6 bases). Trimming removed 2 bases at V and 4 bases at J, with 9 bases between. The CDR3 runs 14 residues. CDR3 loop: CASSLLGAGNTIYF. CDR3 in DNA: TGTGCCAGCAGTTTACTGGGGGCAGGAAACACCATATATTTT.

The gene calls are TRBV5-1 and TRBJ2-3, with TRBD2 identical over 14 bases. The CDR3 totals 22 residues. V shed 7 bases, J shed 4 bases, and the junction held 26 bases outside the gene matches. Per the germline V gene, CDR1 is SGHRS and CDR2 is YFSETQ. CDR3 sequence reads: CASYVPETSGGVVTPVPDTQYF. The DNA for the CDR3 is TGCGCCAGCTATGTTCCAGAGACTAGCGGGGGGGTAGTCACCCCAGTGCCAGATACGCAGTATTTT.

The DNA for the CDR3 is TGTGCCAGCAGCTTAGACAGGACCGGGGAGCTGTTTTTT. This codes for CASSLDRTGELFF. This chain uses TRBV11-2 with TRBJ2-2; D is unresolved. CDR3 length: 13 residues. Germline CDR1 reads SGHAT; CDR2 reads FQNNGV. The V end lost 0 bases, the J end lost 5 bases, and 4 bases lay between the germline ends.